What follows describes a single T cell receptor (beta chain). The CDR3 covers 18 residues. V lost 4 bases to trimming and J lost 0 bases; unmatched junction nucleotides: 9. Germline V lookup: CDR1 LNHDA, CDR2 SQIVND (reference sequence). The data were taken from a study of T cell changes during pregnancy in multiple sclerosis. Clones were sequenced by immunoSEQ multiplex PCR, and TCRdb holds only the in-frame ones, with some missing. In the table there are tens of thousands of clones, almost 95% of which are singletons. This rearrangement joins TRBV19 to TRBJ1-5; 10 bases agree with TRBD1. This sequence originates from a female donor with multiple sclerosis, enrolled in a pregnancy study. The sample in question was peripheral blood, obtained in the third trimester of pregnancy. The CDR3 DNA follows: TGTGCCAGTAGTAAATTAGGACAGGGGGGACTTAGCAATCAGCCCCAGCATTTT. This sequence encodes CASSKLGQGGLSNQPQHF.